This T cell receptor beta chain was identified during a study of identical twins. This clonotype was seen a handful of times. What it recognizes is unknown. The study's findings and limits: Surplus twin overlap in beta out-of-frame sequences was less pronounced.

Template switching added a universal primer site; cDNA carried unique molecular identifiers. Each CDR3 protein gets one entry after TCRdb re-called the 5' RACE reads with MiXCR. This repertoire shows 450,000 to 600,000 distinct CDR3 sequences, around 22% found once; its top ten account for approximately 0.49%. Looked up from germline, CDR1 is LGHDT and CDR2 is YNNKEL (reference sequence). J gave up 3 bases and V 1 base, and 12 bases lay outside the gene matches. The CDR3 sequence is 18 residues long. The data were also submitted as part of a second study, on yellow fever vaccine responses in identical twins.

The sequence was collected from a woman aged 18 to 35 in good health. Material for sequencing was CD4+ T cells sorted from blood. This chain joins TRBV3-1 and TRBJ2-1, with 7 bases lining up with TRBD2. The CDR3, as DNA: TGTGCCAGCAGCCAAGTTATTGGAAGCGGGGTTAACTACAATGAGCAGTTCTTC. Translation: CASSQVIGSGVNYNEQFF.